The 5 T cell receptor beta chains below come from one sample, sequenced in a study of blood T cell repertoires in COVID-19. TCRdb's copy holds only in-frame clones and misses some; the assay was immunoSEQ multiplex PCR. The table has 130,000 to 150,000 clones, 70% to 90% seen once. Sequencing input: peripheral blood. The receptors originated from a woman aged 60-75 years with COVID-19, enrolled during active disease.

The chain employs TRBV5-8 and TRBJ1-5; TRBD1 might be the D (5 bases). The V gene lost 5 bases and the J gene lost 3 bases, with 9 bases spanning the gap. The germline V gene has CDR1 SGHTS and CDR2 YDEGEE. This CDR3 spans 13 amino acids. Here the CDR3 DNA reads TGTGCCAGCAGGCAGGGTTTCAATCAGCCCCAGCATTTT. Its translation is CASRQGFNQPQHF.

This CDR3 reads CASSTRGEKLFF. The DNA for the CDR3 is TGTGCCAGCAGTACAAGGGGGGAAAAACTGTTTTTT. The rearrangement links TRBV12-3 or TRBV12-4 to TRBJ1-4; possibly TRBD1 for D (6 bases). V was clipped by 5 bases and J by 8 bases, with 9 bases between them. CDR3 length: 12 residues.

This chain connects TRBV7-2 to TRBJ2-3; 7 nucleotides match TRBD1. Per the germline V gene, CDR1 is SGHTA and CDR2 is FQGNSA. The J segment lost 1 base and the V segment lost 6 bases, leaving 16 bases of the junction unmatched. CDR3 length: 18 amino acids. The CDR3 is CASRAGLRGGLGTDTQYF. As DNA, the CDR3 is TGTGCCAGCAGGGCCGGGTTGAGAGGGGGCCTCGGCACAGATACGCAGTATTTT.

This chain's CDR3 is CASSQPTGKSNQPQHF. The CDR3 nucleotides read TGCGCCAGCAGCCAGCCGACGGGGAAAAGCAATCAGCCCCAGCATTTT. J is TRBJ1-5 and V is TRBV4-1; D is undetermined. With 3 bases removed from V and 1 base from J, the gap between germline ends came to 13 bases. CDR1 and CDR2 from the germline V gene are MGHRA and YSYEKL. The CDR3 consists of 16 residues.

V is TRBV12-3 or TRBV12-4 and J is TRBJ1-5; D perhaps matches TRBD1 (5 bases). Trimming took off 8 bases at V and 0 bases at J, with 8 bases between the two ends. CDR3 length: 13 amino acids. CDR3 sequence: CASRDSSNQPQHF. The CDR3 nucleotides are TGTGCCAGCCGTGACAGTAGCAATCAGCCCCAGCATTTT.